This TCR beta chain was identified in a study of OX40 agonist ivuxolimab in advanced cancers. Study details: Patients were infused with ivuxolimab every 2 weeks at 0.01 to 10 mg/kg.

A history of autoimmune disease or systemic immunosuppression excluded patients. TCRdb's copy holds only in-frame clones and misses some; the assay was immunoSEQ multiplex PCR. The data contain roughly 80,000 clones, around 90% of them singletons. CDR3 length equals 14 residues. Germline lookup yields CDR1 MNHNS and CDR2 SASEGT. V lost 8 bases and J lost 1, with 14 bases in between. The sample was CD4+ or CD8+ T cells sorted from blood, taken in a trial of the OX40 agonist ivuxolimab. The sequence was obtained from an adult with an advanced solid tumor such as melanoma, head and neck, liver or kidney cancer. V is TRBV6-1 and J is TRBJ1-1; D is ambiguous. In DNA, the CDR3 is TGTGCCAGCGTCCCCCGAGGGCGGAACACTGAAGCTTTCTTT. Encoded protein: CASVPRGRNTEAFF.